This is a list of T cell receptor beta chains from one sample in a study of shared clonotypes between healthy human individuals. Sequencing was performed with immunoSEQ multiplex PCR; in TCRdb, only in-frame clones are kept and a portion is missing. The sample lists approximately 500,000 clones; more than 75% were seen once. Sequenced material: PBMCs. The receptors here all came from a woman aged 40 to 55 in good health. Some clones in this sample may be carry-over from other donors' samples. The conserved cysteine and the conserved F or W are not part of the CDR3 here. Rows give clone size only sometimes, using once, few, many, or a class for an expanded clone.

CDR3: ASSGASGVRRDDEQY; J: TRBJ2-7; V: TRBV6-1; size: .
CDR3: ASSLPRDGTPDYSNQPQH; J: TRBJ1-5; V: TRBV11-3; size: many
CDR3: ASSPGLAVSTDTQY; J: TRBJ2-3; V: TRBV7-2; size: .
CDR3: ASSFVDGRGYEQY; J: TRBJ2-7; V: TRBV5-4; size: .
CDR3: ASALGGSNGYT; J: TRBJ1-2; V: TRBV28; size: .
CDR3: AWSLGGENIQY; J: TRBJ2-4; V: TRBV30; size: .
CDR3: AIRGTSGETSTDTQY; J: TRBJ2-3; V: TRBV10-3; size: .
CDR3: ASSYDPGAYEQY; J: TRBJ2-7; V: TRBV6-5; size: .
CDR3: ASSIRTSGEGGELF; J: TRBJ2-2; V: TRBV4-3; size: .
CDR3: ASKRDATNEKLF; J: TRBJ1-4; V: TRBV6-6; size: .
CDR3: ASSQDPTHTVYT; J: TRBJ1-2; V: TRBV4-1; size: .
CDR3: AGSLAQLQETQY; J: TRBJ2-5; V: TRBV5-4; size: .
CDR3: ASSPRGTSGEQY; J: TRBJ2-7; V: TRBV27; size: .
CDR3: ASSQGVGRGETQY; J: TRBJ2-5; V: TRBV14; size: .
CDR3: ASSQESDQPQH; J: TRBJ1-5; V: TRBV4-1; size: .
CDR3: ASRQTTDGYT; J: TRBJ1-2; V: TRBV2; size: .
CDR3: ASRSAGESYEQY; J: TRBJ2-7; V: TRBV6-6; size: .
CDR3: ASSFNPQGQQY; J: TRBJ2-7; V: TRBV28; size: .
CDR3: ASSSSYRNEKLF; J: TRBJ1-4; V: TRBV5-1; size: once
CDR3: ASSEGTGNEKLF; J: TRBJ1-4; V: TRBV2; size: .
CDR3: ASRFKGVEKLF; J: TRBJ1-4; V: TRBV4-2; size: .
CDR3: ASSLLPGDTEAF; J: TRBJ1-1; V: TRBV7-6; size: .
CDR3: ASSSNAREAF; J: TRBJ1-1; V: TRBV28; size: .
CDR3: ASSLKTASGHSTDTQY; J: TRBJ2-3; V: TRBV11-2; size: many
CDR3: ASSLFRTGGPDTQY; J: TRBJ2-3; V: TRBV28; size: .
CDR3: ASSLAPTGTHEQY; J: TRBJ2-7; V: TRBV7-2; size: many
CDR3: ASSETRGTNTEAF; J: TRBJ1-1; V: TRBV25-1; size: .
CDR3: ASSLGGAGTPDTQY; J: TRBJ2-3; V: TRBV5-1; size: .
CDR3: ASSYNSNSNQPQH; J: TRBJ1-5; V: TRBV6-5; size: .
CDR3: ASSRDSQGYTIY; J: TRBJ1-3; V: TRBV7-3; size: once
CDR3: ASSRVWGDRGALITQY; J: TRBJ2-3; V: TRBV4-3; size: .
CDR3: ASRRYYEQY; J: TRBJ2-7; V: TRBV6-5; size: .